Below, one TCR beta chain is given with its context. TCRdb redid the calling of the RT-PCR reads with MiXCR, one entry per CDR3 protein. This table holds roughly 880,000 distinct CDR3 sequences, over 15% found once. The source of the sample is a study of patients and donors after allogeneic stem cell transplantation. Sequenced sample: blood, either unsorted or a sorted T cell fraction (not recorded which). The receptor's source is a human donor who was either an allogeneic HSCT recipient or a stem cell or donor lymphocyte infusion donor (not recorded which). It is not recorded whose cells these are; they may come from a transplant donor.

CDR3 in amino acids: CAWSVLAGSYEQYF. DNA for the CDR3: TGTGCCTGGAGTGTACTAGCGGGGTCCTACGAGCAGTACTTC. The rearrangement joins TRBV30 to TRBJ2-7; TRBD2 matches 10 bases. This CDR3 is built from 14 residues. Germline V gene data show CDR1 as GTSNPN and CDR2 as SVGIG (reference sequence). J gave up 1 base and V 0 bases, and 0 bases lay outside the gene matches.